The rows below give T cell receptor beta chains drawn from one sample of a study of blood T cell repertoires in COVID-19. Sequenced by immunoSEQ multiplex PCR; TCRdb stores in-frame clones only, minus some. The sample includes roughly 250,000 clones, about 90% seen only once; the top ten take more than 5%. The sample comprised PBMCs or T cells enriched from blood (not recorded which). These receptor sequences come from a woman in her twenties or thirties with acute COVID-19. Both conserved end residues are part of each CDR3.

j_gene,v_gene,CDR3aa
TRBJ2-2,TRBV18,CASSRTSGGSATGELFF
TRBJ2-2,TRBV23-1,CASSQTSGPTGELFF
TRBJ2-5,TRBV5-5,CASSWVRDYQETQYF
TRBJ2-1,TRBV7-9,CASSPRGSGGTNEQFF
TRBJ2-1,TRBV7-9,CASSLGQGISEGQFF
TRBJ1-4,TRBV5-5,CASRQGQGTTNEKLFF
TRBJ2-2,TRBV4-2,CASSLLGGTSGSPPETGELFF
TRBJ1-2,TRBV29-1,CSALRTGGHLSTF
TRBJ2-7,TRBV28,CASDTSGAYEQYF
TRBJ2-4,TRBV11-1,CASSTGLAQAGIQYF
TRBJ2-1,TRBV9,CASSVAGGLWDEQFF
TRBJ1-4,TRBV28,CASRLRYEKLFF
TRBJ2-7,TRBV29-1,CSVNTLPELATPYEQYF
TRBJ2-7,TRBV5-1,CASRRASGTSASYEQYF
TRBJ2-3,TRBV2,CASSEPGQPTDTQYF
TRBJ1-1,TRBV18,CASSTSRAGTEAFF
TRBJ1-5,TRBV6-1,CASSERGGQTPQHF
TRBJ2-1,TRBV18,CASSTRQGGYNEQFF
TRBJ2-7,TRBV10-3,CAISEVRSYEQYF
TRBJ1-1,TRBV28,CASSSGATEAFF
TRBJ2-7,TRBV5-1,CASSLLFTGSYEQYF
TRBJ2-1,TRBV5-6,CASSWDSSSYNEQFF
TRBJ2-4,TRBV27,CASSFGQPAGIQYF
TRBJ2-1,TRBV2,CASIGFWTGGYNEQFF
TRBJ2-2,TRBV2,CASSYGGARTGELFF
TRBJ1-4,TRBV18,CASSSLGQGTTNEKLFF
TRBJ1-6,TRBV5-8,CASSGFTTGGNSPLHF
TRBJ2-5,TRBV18,CASSPGQIQETQYF
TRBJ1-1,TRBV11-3,CASSSQVNTEAFF
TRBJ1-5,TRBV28,CASSLWAGGYGNQPQHF
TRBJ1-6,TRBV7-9,CASRSPTGSPLHF
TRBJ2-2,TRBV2,CASSSPVGATGELFF
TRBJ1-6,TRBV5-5,CASSLWGGMTYNSPLHF
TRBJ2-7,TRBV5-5,CASSLLESYEQYF
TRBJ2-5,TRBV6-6,CASSRQGETQYF
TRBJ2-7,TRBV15,CATSRDLSGAYEQYF
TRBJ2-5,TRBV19,CASSIRGQETQYF
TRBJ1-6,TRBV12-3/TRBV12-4,CASNRGNSPLHF
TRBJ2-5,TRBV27,CASKAGNQETQYF
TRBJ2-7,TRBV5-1,CASNPGQNYEQYF
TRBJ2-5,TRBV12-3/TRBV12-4,CASSHQETQYF
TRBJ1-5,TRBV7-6,CASSKRQPQHF
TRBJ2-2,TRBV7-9,CAFGDRGRVGELFF
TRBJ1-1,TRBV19,CASSPRRGQGNTEAFF
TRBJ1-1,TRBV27,CASSHDSRSEAFF
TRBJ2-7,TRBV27,CASSLLSSGYDEQYF
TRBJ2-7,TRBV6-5,CASSPQDRASYEQYF
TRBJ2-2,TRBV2,CASSPQGTAGELFF
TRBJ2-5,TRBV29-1,CSGGSSPPQYF
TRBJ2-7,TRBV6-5,CASTTRTGSGEQYF